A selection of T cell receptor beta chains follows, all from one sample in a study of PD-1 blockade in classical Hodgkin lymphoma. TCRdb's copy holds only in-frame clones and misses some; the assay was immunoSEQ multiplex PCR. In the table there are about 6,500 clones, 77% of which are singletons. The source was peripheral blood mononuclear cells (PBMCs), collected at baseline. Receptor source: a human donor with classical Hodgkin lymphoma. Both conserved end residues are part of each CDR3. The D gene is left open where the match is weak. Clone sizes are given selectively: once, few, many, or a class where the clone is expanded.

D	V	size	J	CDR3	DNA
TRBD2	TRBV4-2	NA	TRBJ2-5	CASSPRSAGVKGETQYF	TGTGCCAGCAGCCCAAGGTCAGCGGGAGTTAAAGGGGAGACCCAGTACTTC
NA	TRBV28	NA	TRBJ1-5	CASSSRGQPQHF	TGTGCCAGCAGTTCAAGGGGTCAGCCCCAGCATTTT
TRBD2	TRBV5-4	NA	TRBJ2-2	CASGSGRGVTGELFF	TGTGCCAGCGGTAGCGGGAGGGGGGTCACCGGGGAGCTGTTTTTT
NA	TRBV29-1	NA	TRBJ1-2	CSVEIGRGDYGYTF	TGCAGCGTTGAAATCGGACGGGGCGACTATGGCTACACCTTC
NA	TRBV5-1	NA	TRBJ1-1	CASRKWGPGSLNTEAFF	TGCGCCAGCAGGAAATGGGGACCGGGTTCCCTTAACACTGAAGCTTTCTTT
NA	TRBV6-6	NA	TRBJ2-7	CASSSLTYEQYF	TGTGCCAGCAGTTCCTTAACCTACGAGCAGTACTTC
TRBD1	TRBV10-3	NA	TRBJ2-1	CAISSGGLNEQFF	TGTGCCATCAGTTCAGGGGGCTTGAATGAGCAGTTCTTC
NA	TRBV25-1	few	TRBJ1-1	CASSELGGGTSPEAFF	TGTGCCAGCAGTGAATTGGGTGGGGGGACATCCCCTGAAGCTTTCTTT
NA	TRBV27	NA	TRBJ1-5	CATSPLYSNQPQHF	TGTGCCACCTCCCCACTGTATAGCAATCAGCCCCAGCATTTT
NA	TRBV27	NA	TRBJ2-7	CASRPDAANCEQYF	TGTGCCAGCAGACCGGACGCGGCCAACTGCGAGCAGTACTTC
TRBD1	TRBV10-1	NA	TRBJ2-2	CAGSGTGNTGELFF	TGCGCCGGCAGTGGGACAGGGAACACCGGGGAGCTGTTTTTT
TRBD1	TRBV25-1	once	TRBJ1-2	CASSGGGALTGYGYTF	TGTGCCAGCAGTGGGGGGGGAGCCCTGACAGGGTATGGCTACACCTTC
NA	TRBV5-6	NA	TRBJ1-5	CASSLAGGGNQPQHF	TGTGCCAGCAGCTTGGCCGGAGGGGGCAATCAGCCCCAGCATTTT
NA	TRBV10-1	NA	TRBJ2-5	CASSEDGTATLQETQYF	TGCGCCAGCAGTGAGGACGGGACGGCAACTCTCCAAGAGACCCAGTACTTC
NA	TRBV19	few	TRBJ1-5	CASSMARIYKLGQPQHF	TGTGCCAGTAGTATGGCCAGAATTTATAAGTTGGGTCAGCCCCAGCATTTT
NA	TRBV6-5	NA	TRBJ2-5	CASRSGRDKETQYF	TGTGCCAGCAGAAGCGGCCGGGATAAAGAGACCCAGTACTTC
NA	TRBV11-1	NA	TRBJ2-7	CASSSPLDGYEQYF	TGTGCCAGCAGCTCCCCCTTGGACGGCTACGAGCAGTACTTC
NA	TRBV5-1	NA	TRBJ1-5	CASSLDNSWAQPQHF	TGCGCCAGCAGCTTGGATAATTCTTGGGCTCAGCCCCAGCATTTT
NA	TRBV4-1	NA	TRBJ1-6	CASSQETDVSVSPLHF	TGCGCCAGCAGCCAAGAAACGGACGTCAGCGTTTCACCCCTCCACTTT
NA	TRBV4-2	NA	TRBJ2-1	CASSQGFARGRGNRNEQFF	TGTGCCAGCAGCCAAGGCTTTGCTAGAGGGAGAGGTAATAGGAATGAGCAGTTCTTC
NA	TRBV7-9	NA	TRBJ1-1	CASIPLSGNTEAFF	TGTGCCAGCATCCCCCTCTCAGGGAACACTGAAGCTTTCTTT
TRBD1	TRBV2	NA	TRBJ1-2	CASSGQGSNYGYTF	TGTGCCAGCAGCGGACAGGGCAGTAACTATGGCTACACCTTC
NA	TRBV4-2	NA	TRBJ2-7	CASSQVEPPYEQYF	TGTGCCAGCAGCCAAGTAGAGCCACCCTACGAGCAGTACTTC
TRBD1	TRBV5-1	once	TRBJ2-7	CASSKGQDYEQYF	TGCGCCAGCAGCAAGGGACAGGACTACGAGCAGTACTTC
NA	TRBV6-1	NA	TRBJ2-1	CASSAAEWGYNEQFF	TGTGCCAGCAGCGCTGCGGAGTGGGGTTACAATGAGCAGTTCTTC
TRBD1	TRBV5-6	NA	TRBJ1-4	CASSSGQGATNEKLFF	TGTGCCAGCAGTTCCGGACAGGGGGCAACTAATGAAAAACTGTTTTTT
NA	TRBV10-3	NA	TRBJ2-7	CAISFKINQTYEQYF	TGTGCCATCAGCTTCAAGATCAATCAAACCTACGAGCAGTACTTC
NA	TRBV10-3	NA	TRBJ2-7	CAISSRDSYEQYF	TGTGCCATCAGCTCCAGGGACTCCTACGAGCAGTACTTC
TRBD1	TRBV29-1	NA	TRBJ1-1	CSVHTGQGLGAFF	TGCAGCGTCCACACCGGACAGGGCCTGGGAGCTTTCTTT
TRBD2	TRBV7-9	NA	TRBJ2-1	CASSSLLAGAWDEQFF	TGTGCCAGCAGCTCCCTACTAGCGGGAGCTTGGGATGAGCAGTTCTTC
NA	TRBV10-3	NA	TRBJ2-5	CAIGSGQETQYF	TGTGCCATCGGATCGGGCCAAGAGACCCAGTACTTC
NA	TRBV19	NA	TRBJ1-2	CASDLYGYTF	TGTGCCAGTGATCTCTATGGCTACACCTTC
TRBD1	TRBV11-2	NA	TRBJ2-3	CASSSIDGTGDTQYF	TGTGCCAGCAGCTCTATAGACGGGACAGGAGATACGCAGTATTTT
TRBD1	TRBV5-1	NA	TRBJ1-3	CASSSTGFGNTIYF	TGCGCCAGCAGCTCGACAGGGTTTGGAAACACCATATATTTT